These T cell receptor beta chains were read from a single sample in a study of shared clonotypes between healthy human individuals. The method was immunoSEQ multiplex PCR; TCRdb's version includes in-frame clones alone and lacks a portion of them. The table includes roughly 320,000 clones, around nine tenths detected once. Material: memory CD8+ T cells sorted from blood. The receptors come from a man in his late teens or twenties in good health. CDR3s include the opening cysteine and the closing phenylalanine or tryptophan. Fields, in order: V gene, D gene, clone size, J gene, CDR3 DNA, CDR3 protein. D genes are given only for firm matches. Not every row has a clone size; where given, it reads once, few, many or a size class.

>TRBV9|-|-|TRBJ2-7
TGTGCCAGCAGCGAAGAGGGGGAGGGCGGCGAGCAGTACTTC
CASSEEGEGGEQYF
>TRBV5-8|TRBD1|-|TRBJ2-2
TGTGCCAGCACGACCCGGGACAGGGGGACCGGGGAGCTGTTTTTT
CASTTRDRGTGELFF
>TRBV7-9|-|-|TRBJ1-2
TGTGCCAGCAGCTTAGGGCAAGCGGGCTACACCTTC
CASSLGQAGYTF
>TRBV14|-|-|TRBJ2-7
TGTGCCAGTGGCCGGGACCTCCTCAACGAGCAGTACTTC
CASGRDLLNEQYF
>TRBV6-1|TRBD2|-|TRBJ2-7
TGTGCCAGCAGTACGGTTAGCGGGGGGGCAGGTGAGCAGTACTTC
CASSTVSGGAGEQYF
>TRBV5-4|-|-|TRBJ2-7
TGTGCCAGCAGCTTGGAACAGGGAGCCTACGAGCAGTACTTC
CASSLEQGAYEQYF
>TRBV6-6|-|-|TRBJ1-5
TGTGCCAGCAGTTACTCGGTGGGGGTCAATCAGCCCCAGCATTTT
CASSYSVGVNQPQHF
>TRBV7-9|-|-|TRBJ2-1
TGTGCCAGCACCCGTGAGGGAGTGTGGGACAATGAGCAGTTCTTC
CASTREGVWDNEQFF
>TRBV2|TRBD1|-|TRBJ2-7
TGTGCCAGCCTCTCCGGGACAGGCGACTACGAGCAGTACTTC
CASLSGTGDYEQYF
>TRBV28|TRBD2|-|TRBJ2-5
TGTGCCAGCAGTTTCTTGGGGGGGATAGCAGAGACCCAGTACTTC
CASSFLGGIAETQYF
>TRBV7-9|-|-|TRBJ2-5
TGTGCCAGCAGACCCACTCTAAACCAAGAGACCCAGTACTTC
CASRPTLNQETQYF
>TRBV27|TRBD1|-|TRBJ2-7
TGTGCCAGCAGTTTATACAGGGGTCCTTTCGAGCAGTACTTC
CASSLYRGPFEQYF
>TRBV27|-|-|TRBJ1-2
TGTGCCAGCAGTTTGACCCTGGGAGGCTATGGCTACACCTTC
CASSLTLGGYGYTF
>TRBV27|TRBD1|few|TRBJ1-2
TGTGCCAGCAGTTTAGACAGGGCTAACTATGGCTACACCTTC
CASSLDRANYGYTF
>TRBV6-5|TRBD1|-|TRBJ2-3
TGTGCCAGCAGCCAGGGGGGGACAGGGACAGATACGCAGTATTTT
CASSQGGTGTDTQYF
>TRBV9|TRBD1|few|TRBJ1-2
TGTGCCAGCAGCGTCGGCCAGGGGGGCCACTATGGCTACACCTTC
CASSVGQGGHYGYTF
>TRBV7-8|-|-|TRBJ2-7
TGTGCCAGCAGCTGGGCTAGCTCCTACGAGCAGTACTTC
CASSWASSYEQYF
>TRBV14|TRBD1|-|TRBJ1-1
TGTGCCAGCAGCCAAGAGGGACAGGGGTTCGCTGAAGCTTTCTTT
CASSQEGQGFAEAFF
>TRBV11-3|-|-|TRBJ1-1
TGTGCCAGCAGCTCCCGTTTCCCCGGGGAAGCTTTCTTT
CASSSRFPGEAFF
>TRBV10-3|-|-|TRBJ1-2
TGTGCCATCAGTGAGTCGGAGGCAGTCGATGGCTACACCTTC
CAISESEAVDGYTF
>TRBV13|-|-|TRBJ1-4
TGTGCCAGCAGCTCCCGGGGGTCTACTAATGAAAAACTGTTTTTT
CASSSRGSTNEKLFF
>TRBV15|-|-|TRBJ2-7
TGTGCCACCAGCAGCGTGGGGGCCTCGGGATACGAGCAGTACTTC
CATSSVGASGYEQYF